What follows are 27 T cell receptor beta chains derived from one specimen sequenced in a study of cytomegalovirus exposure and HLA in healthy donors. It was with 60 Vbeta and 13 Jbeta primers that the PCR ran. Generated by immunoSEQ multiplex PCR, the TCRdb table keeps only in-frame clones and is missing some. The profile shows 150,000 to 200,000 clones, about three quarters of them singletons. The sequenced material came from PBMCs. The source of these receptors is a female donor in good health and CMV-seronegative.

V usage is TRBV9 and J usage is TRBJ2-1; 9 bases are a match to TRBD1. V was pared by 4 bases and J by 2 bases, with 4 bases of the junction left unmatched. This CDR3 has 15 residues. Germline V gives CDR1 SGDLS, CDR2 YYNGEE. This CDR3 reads CASSSGQGPYNEQFF. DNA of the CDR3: TGTGCCAGCAGCTCGGGACAGGGCCCCTACAATGAGCAGTTCTTC.

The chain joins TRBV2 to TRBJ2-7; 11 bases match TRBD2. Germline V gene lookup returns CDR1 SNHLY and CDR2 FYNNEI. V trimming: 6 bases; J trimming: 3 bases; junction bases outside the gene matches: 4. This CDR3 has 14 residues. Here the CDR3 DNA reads TGTGCCAGCAGCGGGACTAGCGGAATCTACGAGCAGTACTTC. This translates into CASSGTSGIYEQYF.

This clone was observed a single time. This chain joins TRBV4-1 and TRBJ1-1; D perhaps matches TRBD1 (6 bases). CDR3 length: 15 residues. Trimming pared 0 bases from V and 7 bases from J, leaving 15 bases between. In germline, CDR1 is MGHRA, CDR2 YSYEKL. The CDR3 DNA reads TGCGCCAGCAGCCAAGAGTTTCGGGGGGGCTATGAAGCTTTCTTT. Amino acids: CASSQEFRGGYEAFF.

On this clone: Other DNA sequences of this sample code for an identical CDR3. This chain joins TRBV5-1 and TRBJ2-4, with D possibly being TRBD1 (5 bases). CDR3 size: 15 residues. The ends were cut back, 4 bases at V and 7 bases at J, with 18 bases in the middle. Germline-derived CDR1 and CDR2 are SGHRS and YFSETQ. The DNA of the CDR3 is TGCGCCAGCAGCCCGGACACGAACAGCAAGAACATTCAGTACTTC. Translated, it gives CASSPDTNSKNIQYF.

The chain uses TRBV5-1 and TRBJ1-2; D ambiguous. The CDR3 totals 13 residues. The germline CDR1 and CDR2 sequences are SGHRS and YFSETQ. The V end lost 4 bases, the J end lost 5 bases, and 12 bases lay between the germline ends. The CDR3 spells CASSTTEGYGYTF. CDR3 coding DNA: TGCGCCAGCAGCACAACAGAAGGATATGGCTACACCTTC.

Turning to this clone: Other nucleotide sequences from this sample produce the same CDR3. For the CDR3, the DNA is TGCGCCAGCAGCCTGGTGGCGGTGGGGCCAAACATTCAGTACTTC. As protein: CASSLVAVGPNIQYF. The chain couples TRBV5-1 to TRBJ2-4; a possible D gene is TRBD1 (5 bases). Deletions cut 4 bases from V and 6 bases from J, with 17 bases between. Germline loops: CDR1 SGHRS, CDR2 YFSETQ. The CDR3 spans 15 residues.

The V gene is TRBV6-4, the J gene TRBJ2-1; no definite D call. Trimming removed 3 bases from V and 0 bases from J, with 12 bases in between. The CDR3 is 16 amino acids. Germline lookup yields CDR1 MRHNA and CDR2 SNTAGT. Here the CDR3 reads CASSEYVSSSYNEQFF. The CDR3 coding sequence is TGTGCCAGCAGTGAGTACGTCTCGAGCTCCTACAATGAGCAGTTCTTC.

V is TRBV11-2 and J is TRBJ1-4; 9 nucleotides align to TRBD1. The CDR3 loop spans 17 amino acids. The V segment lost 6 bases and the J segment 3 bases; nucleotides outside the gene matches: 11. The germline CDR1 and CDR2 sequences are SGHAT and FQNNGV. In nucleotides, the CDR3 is TGTGCCAGCAGTCTACGGGACAGGGCCTTGCCTAATGAAAAACTGTTTTTT. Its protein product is CASSLRDRALPNEKLFF.

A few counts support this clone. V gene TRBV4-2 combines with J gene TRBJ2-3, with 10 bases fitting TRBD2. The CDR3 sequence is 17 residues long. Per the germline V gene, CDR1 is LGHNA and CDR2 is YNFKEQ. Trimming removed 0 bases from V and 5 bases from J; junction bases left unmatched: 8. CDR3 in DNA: TGTGCCAGCAGCCAAGACCCTCGGACTAGCGGTAAAGATACGCAGTATTTT. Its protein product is CASSQDPRTSGKDTQYF.

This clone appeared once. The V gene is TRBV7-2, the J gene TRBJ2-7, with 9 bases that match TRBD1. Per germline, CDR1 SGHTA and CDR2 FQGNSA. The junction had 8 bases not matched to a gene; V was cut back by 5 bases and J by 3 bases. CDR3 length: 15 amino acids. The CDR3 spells CASSLPGQGGYEQYF. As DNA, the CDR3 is TGTGCCAGCAGCCTACCGGGACAGGGAGGCTACGAGCAGTACTTC. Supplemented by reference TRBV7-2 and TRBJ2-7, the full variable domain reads GAGVSQSPSNKVTEKGKDVELRCDPISGHTALYWYRQSLGQGLEFLIYFQGNSAPDKSGLPSDRFSAERTGGSVSTLTIQRTQQEDSAVYLCASSLPGQGGYEQYFGPGTRLTVT.

The CDR3 reads CASSQEGGYTF. The CDR3 nucleotides read TGCGCCAGCAGCCAAGAAGGAGGGTACACCTTC. The chain couples TRBV4-1 to TRBJ1-2; D is ambiguous. In germline, CDR1 is MGHRA, CDR2 YSYEKL. Trimming pared 0 bases from V and 11 bases from J, leaving 7 bases between. CDR3 length: 11 residues.

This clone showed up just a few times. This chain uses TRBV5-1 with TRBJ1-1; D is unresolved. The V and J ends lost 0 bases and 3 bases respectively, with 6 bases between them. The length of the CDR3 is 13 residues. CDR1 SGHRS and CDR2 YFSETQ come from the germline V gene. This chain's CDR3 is CASSLAVDTEAFF. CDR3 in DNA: TGCGCCAGCAGCTTGGCGGTAGACACTGAAGCTTTCTTT.

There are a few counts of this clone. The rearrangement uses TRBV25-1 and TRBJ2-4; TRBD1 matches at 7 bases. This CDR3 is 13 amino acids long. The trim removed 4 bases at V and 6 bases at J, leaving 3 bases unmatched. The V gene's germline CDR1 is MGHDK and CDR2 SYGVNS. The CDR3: CASSAYRGNIQYF. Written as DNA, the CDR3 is TGTGCCAGCAGTGCCTACAGGGGAAACATTCAGTACTTC. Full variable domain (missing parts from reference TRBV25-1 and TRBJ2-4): EADIYQTPRYLVIGTGKKITLECSQTMGHDKMYWYQQDPGMELHLIHYSYGVNSTEKGDLSSESTVSRIRTEHFPLTLESARPSHTSQYLCASSAYRGNIQYFGAGTRLSVL.

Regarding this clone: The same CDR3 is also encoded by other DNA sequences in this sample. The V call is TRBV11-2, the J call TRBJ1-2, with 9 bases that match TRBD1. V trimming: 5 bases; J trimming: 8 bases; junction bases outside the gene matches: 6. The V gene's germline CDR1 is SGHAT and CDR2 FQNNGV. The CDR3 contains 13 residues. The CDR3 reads CASSPDRGGGYTF. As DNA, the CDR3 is TGTGCCAGCAGCCCAGACAGGGGGGGAGGCTACACCTTC.

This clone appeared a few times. This CDR3 is CAWGGQGFGRLFF. The CDR3 DNA is TGTGCCTGGGGGGGACAGGGGTTCGGGCGTTTGTTTTTT. V is TRBV30 and J is TRBJ1-4; TRBD1 agrees at 10 bases. V lost 5 bases and J lost 15; bases outside the gene matches: 12. The CDR3 runs to 13 residues. The germline gives CDR1 GTSNPN, CDR2 SVGIG (reference sequence).

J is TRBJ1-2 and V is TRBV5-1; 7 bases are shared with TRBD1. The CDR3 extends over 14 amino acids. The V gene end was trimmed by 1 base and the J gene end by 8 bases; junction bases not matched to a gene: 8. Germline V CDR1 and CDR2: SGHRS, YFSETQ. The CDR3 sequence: CASSLYQTGHGYTF. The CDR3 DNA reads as TGCGCCAGCAGCTTGTACCAGACAGGGCACGGCTACACCTTC.

The CDR3 loop is CASSAQAGASTDTQYF. The CDR3 bases are TGTGCCAGCAGCGCCCAAGCGGGGGCTAGCACAGATACGCAGTATTTT. This sequence joins TRBV9 and TRBJ2-3; 8 nucleotides align to TRBD2. The trim removed 3 bases at V and 0 bases at J, leaving 6 bases unmatched. The CDR3 has 16 residues. Per germline, CDR1 SGDLS and CDR2 YYNGEE.

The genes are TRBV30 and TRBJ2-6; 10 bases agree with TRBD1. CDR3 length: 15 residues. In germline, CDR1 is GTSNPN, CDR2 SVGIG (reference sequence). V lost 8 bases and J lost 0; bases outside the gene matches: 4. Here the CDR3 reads CASGTGDSGANVLTF. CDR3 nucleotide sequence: TGTGCCAGCGGGACAGGGGACTCTGGGGCCAACGTCCTGACTTTC.

For the CDR3, the DNA is TGCGCCAGCAGCCAAAGGGTCCGGGACTTCCAAGAGACCCAGTACTTC. Residues: CASSQRVRDFQETQYF. This chain uses TRBV4-1 with TRBJ2-5; a weak D match, TRBD2 (6 bases). Germline loops: CDR1 MGHRA, CDR2 YSYEKL. Trimming stripped 2 bases from V and 1 base from J, with 14 bases between. The CDR3 is made up of 16 amino acids.

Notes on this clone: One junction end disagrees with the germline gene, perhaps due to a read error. The CDR3 region is CASSQQGAGNIIYF. The CDR3 DNA follows: TGCGCCAGCAGCCAGCAGGGGGCTGGAAACATCATATATTTT. This sequence joins TRBV4-1 and TRBJ1-3, with TRBD1 matching over 8 bases. The CDR3 covers 14 residues. Per germline, CDR1 MGHRA and CDR2 YSYEKL.

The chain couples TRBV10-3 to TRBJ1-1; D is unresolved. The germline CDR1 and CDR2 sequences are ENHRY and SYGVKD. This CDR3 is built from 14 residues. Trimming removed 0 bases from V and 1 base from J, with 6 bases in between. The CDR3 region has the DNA TGTGCCATCAGTGAGTCGACTTGGAACACTGAAGCTTTCTTT. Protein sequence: CAISESTWNTEAFF.

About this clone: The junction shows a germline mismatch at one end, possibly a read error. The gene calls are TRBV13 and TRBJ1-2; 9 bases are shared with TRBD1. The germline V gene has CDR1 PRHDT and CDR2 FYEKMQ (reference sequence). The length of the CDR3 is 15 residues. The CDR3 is CASSVGDRESYGYTF. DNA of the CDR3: TGTGCCAGCAGCGTAGGGGACAGGGAGAGCTATGGCTACACCTTC.

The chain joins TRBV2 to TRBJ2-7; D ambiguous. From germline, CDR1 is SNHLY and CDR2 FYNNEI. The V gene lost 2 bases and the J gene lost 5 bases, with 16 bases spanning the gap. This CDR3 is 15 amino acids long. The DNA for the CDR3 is TGTGCCAGCAGTGAATCTATGTCAAGTATCGACGAGCAGTACTTC. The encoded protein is CASSESMSSIDEQYF.

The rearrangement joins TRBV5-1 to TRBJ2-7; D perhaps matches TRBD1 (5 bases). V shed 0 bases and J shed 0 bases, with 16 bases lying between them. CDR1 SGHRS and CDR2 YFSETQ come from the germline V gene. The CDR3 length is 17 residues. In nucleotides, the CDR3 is TGCGCCAGCAGCTTGGTTCCCCTGGACACGAGCTCCTACGAGCAGTACTTC. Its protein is CASSLVPLDTSSYEQYF.

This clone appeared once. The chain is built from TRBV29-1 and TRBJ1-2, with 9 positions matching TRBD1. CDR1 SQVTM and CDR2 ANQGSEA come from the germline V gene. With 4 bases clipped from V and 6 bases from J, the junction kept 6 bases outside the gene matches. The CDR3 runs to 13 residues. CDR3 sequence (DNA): TGCAGCGTTGGCGGACAGGGGTTCAATGGCTACACCTTC. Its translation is CSVGGQGFNGYTF.

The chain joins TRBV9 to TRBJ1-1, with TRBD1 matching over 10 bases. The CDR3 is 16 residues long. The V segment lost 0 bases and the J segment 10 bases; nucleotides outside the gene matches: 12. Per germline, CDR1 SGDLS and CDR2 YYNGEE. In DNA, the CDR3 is TGTGCCAGCAGCGTAGGGGGGGACAGGGGAGGTTGGGGAGCTTTCTTT. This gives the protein CASSVGGDRGGWGAFF.

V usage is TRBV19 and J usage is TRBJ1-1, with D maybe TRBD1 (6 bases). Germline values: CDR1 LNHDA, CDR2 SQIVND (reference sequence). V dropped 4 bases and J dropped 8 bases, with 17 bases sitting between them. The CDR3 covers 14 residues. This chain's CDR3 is CASSTGQPPKEAFF. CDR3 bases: TGTGCCAGTAGTACCGGACAGCCCCCCAAGGAAGCTTTCTTT. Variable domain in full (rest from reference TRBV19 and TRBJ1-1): DGGITQSPKYLFRKEGQNVTLSCEQNLNHDAMYWYRQDPGQGLRLIYYSQIVNDFQKGDIAEGYSVSREKKESFPLTVTSAQKNPTAFYLCASSTGQPPKEAFFGQGTRLTVV.